The present TCR beta chain was sequenced within a study of neoadjuvant anti-PD-1 for oral cavity cancer. Whole-study findings and limits: Pretreatment Treg/Th17 ratio correlated inversely with post-treatment tumor clonality.

Only in-frame clones appear in the TCRdb table, and some are missing; sequencing was by immunoSEQ multiplex PCR. The table includes about 72,000 clones, about 83% detected once. The V gene's germline CDR1 is SGHNT and CDR2 YYREEE (reference sequence). V was shortened by 2 bases and J by 5 bases, with 7 bases between the two germline ends. The CDR3 consists of 12 residues. Concerning this clone itself: No antigen is known for it.

The receptor's source is a person between 35 and 79 years old with oral cavity squamous cell carcinoma. The sequencing here drew on PBMCs, taken before nivolumab (anti-PD-1) treatment. The chain uses TRBV5-4 and TRBJ1-1; D gene ambiguous. CDR3 protein: CASSFHNTEAFF. The CDR3 DNA reads as TGTGCCAGCAGCTTTCATAATACTGAAGCTTTCTTT.